This is a list of T cell receptor beta chains from one sample in a study of T cell responses to AZD1222 COVID-19 vaccine. TCRdb keeps only in-frame clones here, not all; method: immunoSEQ multiplex PCR. This table has tens of thousands of clones, approximately 80% appearing once. The source was peripheral blood, collected on day 0 of AZD1222 vaccination. The receptors were gathered from an adult in good health. Each CDR3 is given with its conserved first and last residue. A D gene is named only where the DNA matches it firmly. A clone size is listed for some rows: how often the clone was seen (once, few, many), or a class if it is expanded.

clone_size | d_call | j_call | v_call | cdr3_aa | cdr3_nt
medium-sized | - | TRBJ1-6 | TRBV6-5 | CASSYRQGNSPLHF | TGTGCCAGCAGTTACCGGCAGGGGAATTCACCCCTCCACTTT
- | - | TRBJ1-2 | TRBV11-2 | CASSLTTGFYGYTF | TGTGCCAGCAGCTTAACCACAGGGTTTTATGGCTACACCTTC
- | - | TRBJ1-2 | TRBV6-5 | CASPESQPLRNGYTF | TGTGCCAGCCCGGAAAGTCAGCCCCTACGGAATGGCTACACCTTC
- | TRBD2 | TRBJ2-3 | TRBV5-1 | CASSLRRGGGDTQYF | TGCGCCAGCAGCTTGCGACGGGGGGGCGGAGATACGCAGTATTTT
- | - | TRBJ1-2 | TRBV9 | CASSVAFEGMGYTF | TGTGCCAGCAGCGTAGCTTTCGAAGGGATGGGCTACACCTTC
few | TRBD1 | TRBJ1-2 | TRBV20-1 | CSAWTGSGYTF | TGCAGTGCTTGGACAGGGAGCGGCTACACCTTC
medium-sized | - | TRBJ2-2 | TRBV27 | CASSRLTGELFF | TGTGCCAGCAGTCGACTAACCGGGGAGCTGTTTTTT
- | - | TRBJ1-2 | TRBV29-1 | CSVESENYGYTF | TGCAGCGTGGAGAGCGAGAACTATGGCTACACCTTC
- | - | TRBJ2-2 | TRBV19 | CASQEWNTGELFF | TGTGCCAGCCAGGAGTGGAACACCGGGGAGCTGTTTTTT
medium-sized | - | TRBJ1-2 | TRBV29-1 | CSVLIGGAGGYTF | TGCAGCGTTCTGATTGGGGGCGCCGGGGGCTACACCTTC
- | TRBD2 | TRBJ2-3 | TRBV4-1 | CASSQDSTSGLSTDTQYF | TGCGCCAGCAGCCAAGATTCGACTAGCGGGTTGAGCACAGATACGCAGTATTTT
- | - | TRBJ2-2 | TRBV19 | CASSPPPNTGELFF | TGTGCCAGTAGTCCACCGCCGAACACCGGGGAGCTGTTTTTT
- | - | TRBJ1-1 | TRBV25-1 | CASSGVGTEAFF | TGTGCCAGCAGTGGGGTCGGGACTGAAGCTTTCTTT
- | TRBD1 | TRBJ1-1 | TRBV5-6 | CASSLGDRANTEAFF | TGTGCCAGCAGCTTGGGTGACAGGGCCAACACTGAAGCTTTCTTT
- | TRBD2 | TRBJ2-1 | TRBV6-5 | CASSKGTRAYNEQFF | TGTGCCAGCAGCAAAGGGACTAGGGCCTACAATGAGCAGTTCTTC
- | - | TRBJ1-2 | TRBV6-2/TRBV6-3 | CASSSDYGYTF | TGTGCCAGCAGTTCAGACTATGGCTACACCTTC
- | - | TRBJ1-3 | TRBV19 | CASRGPRNTIYF | TGTGCCAGTCGCGGCCCTCGGAACACCATATATTTT
few | - | TRBJ1-1 | TRBV7-2 | CASSFGASSTEAFF | TGTGCCAGCAGCTTCGGAGCCTCAAGTACTGAAGCTTTCTTT
- | - | TRBJ1-4 | TRBV3-1/TRBV3-2 | CASSQAGVEKLFF | TGTGCCAGCAGCCAAGCCGGGGTTGAGAAACTGTTTTTT
once | - | TRBJ2-7 | TRBV5-6 | CASSLAGPSYEQYF | TGTGCCAGCAGCTTGGCGGGGCCATCCTACGAGCAGTACTTC
- | - | TRBJ1-2 | TRBV13 | CANDPPGGPANYGYTF | TGTGCCAACGACCCCCCCGGCGGACCGGCTAACTATGGCTACACCTTC
- | - | TRBJ2-5 | TRBV19 | CASSKQFWETQYF | TGTGCCAGTAGTAAGCAGTTTTGGGAGACCCAGTACTTC
- | - | TRBJ1-2 | TRBV4-2 | CASSLEVGSPNYGYTF | TGTGCCAGCAGCCTAGAAGTAGGAAGCCCTAACTATGGCTACACCTTC
- | TRBD2 | TRBJ2-7 | TRBV30 | CAWSAGGDGEQYF | TGTGCCTGGAGTGCGGGGGGGGACGGCGAGCAGTACTTC
once | TRBD1 | TRBJ1-2 | TRBV6-6 | CASSSRDRGDYGYTF | TGTGCCAGCAGTTCCCGGGACAGGGGAGACTATGGCTACACCTTC
- | TRBD1 | TRBJ2-6 | TRBV5-1 | CASSLIQGFSGANVLTF | TGCGCCAGCAGCTTGATACAGGGGTTCTCTGGGGCCAACGTCCTGACTTTC
- | - | TRBJ2-3 | TRBV6-4 | CASSDSPGDTQYF | TGTGCCAGCAGTGACTCGCCCGGAGATACGCAGTATTTT
few | - | TRBJ2-2 | TRBV7-8 | CASSLDAGTLNTGELFF | TGTGCCAGCAGCTTAGATGCGGGAACTTTAAACACCGGGGAGCTGTTTTTT
- | TRBD1 | TRBJ1-1 | TRBV10-2 | CASSDRAADTEAFF | TGCGCCAGCAGCGACAGGGCTGCGGACACTGAAGCTTTCTTT